The rows below give T cell receptor beta chains drawn from one sample of a study of Graves' ophthalmopathy and Graves' hyperthyroidism. TCRdb reprocessed the multiplex PCR reads with MiXCR, giving one entry per CDR3 protein. The table shows about 1.1 million distinct CDR3 sequences, with less than 45% occurring only once. Sequencing was done on a sample of peripheral blood or thyroid tissue (not recorded which). These receptors were collected from an adult man with Graves' hyperthyroidism. Each CDR3 is given with its conserved first and last residue. Fields, in order: clone size, V gene, J gene, D gene, CDR3 DNA, CDR3 protein. The D gene is left open where the match is weak. Clone size, where shown, is once, few, many, or a class for clones that have expanded.

>-|TRBV4-1|TRBJ1-4|-
TGCGCCAGCAGCCAAGCAAACAGGGCTAATGAAAAACTGTTTTTT
CASSQANRANEKLFF
>-|TRBV7-9|TRBJ2-5|TRBD1
TGTGCCAGCAGCCGAAACCAGGGGGTTGCAGAGACCCAGTACTTC
CASSRNQGVAETQYF
>-|TRBV2|TRBJ2-7|TRBD1
TGTGCCAGCACCGACGAGACAGGGGGAGTCTACGAGCAGTACTTC
CASTDETGGVYEQYF
>-|TRBV9|TRBJ2-2|TRBD2
TGTGCCAGCAGCGGACTAGCGGGAGCCCGCACCGGGGAGCTGTTTTTT
CASSGLAGARTGELFF
>few|TRBV10-3|TRBJ1-5|-
TGTGCCATCAGTGAAAGCCCCAGGGGCAATCAGCCCCAGCATTTT
CAISESPRGNQPQHF
>-|TRBV6-5|TRBJ1-2|-
TGTGCCAGCAGTTTAGCCCCTCCCGGGCCCTCCGGGGGCTACACCTTC
CASSLAPPGPSGGYTF
>many|TRBV5-6|TRBJ2-7|TRBD1
TGTGCCAGCAGCGTTTTACAGGGGGTCGAGCAGTACTTC
CASSVLQGVEQYF
>many|TRBV28|TRBJ2-7|TRBD2
TGTGCCACAGGGGGGTACGTAGCGGGAGTAGGCGAGCAGTACTTC
CATGGYVAGVGEQYF
>medium-sized|TRBV7-9|TRBJ2-7|-
TGTGCCAGCAGCTTAGACTGGTACGAGCAGTACTTC
CASSLDWYEQYF
>-|TRBV2|TRBJ1-1|-
TGTGCCAGCAGTTACGTTGGACGGGAGACTGAAGCTTTCTTT
CASSYVGRETEAFF
>-|TRBV6-1|TRBJ1-4|TRBD1
TGTGCCAGCGTCGGGACAGGTTATGAAAAACTGTTTTTT
CASVGTGYEKLFF
>-|TRBV10-3|TRBJ1-5|-
TGTGCCATCAGTGCCGGGACGGGCAATCAGCCCCAGCATTTT
CAISAGTGNQPQHF
>many|TRBV10-3|TRBJ2-2|TRBD1
TGTGCCATCAGTGCCTATCGGGACAGCGAGAACACCGGGGAGCTGTTTTTT
CAISAYRDSENTGELFF
>-|TRBV7-4|TRBJ2-7|-
TGTGCCGGCAGCTTAGATGCTGAAGATTCCTACGAGCAGTACTTC
CAGSLDAEDSYEQYF
>-|TRBV6-5|TRBJ2-5|TRBD1
TGTGCCATCGGAGTCCGGGACAGGGTGGAGGAAGAGACCCAGTACTTC
CAIGVRDRVEEETQYF
>-|TRBV2|TRBJ2-7|TRBD1
TGTGCCAGCAGTAAGACAGGGCAGGACTACGAGCAGTACTTC
CASSKTGQDYEQYF
>many|TRBV7-9|TRBJ1-4|-
TGTGCCAGCAGCCCCACCCCCTCAAGGGAAAAACTGTTTTTT
CASSPTPSREKLFF
>few|TRBV10-3|TRBJ2-2|-
TGTGCCAGCAGTTTTTCGACAGCCGAGAAAATCAACACCGGGGAGCTGTTTTTT
CASSFSTAEKINTGELFF
>-|TRBV5-6|TRBJ1-2|TRBD1
TGTGCCAGCAGCTGGGCGGGACAGGGTATTGGCTACACCTTC
CASSWAGQGIGYTF
>-|TRBV4-2|TRBJ1-2|-
TGTGCCAGCAGCCAAGATCCAGGAGACGGACTCGGCTATGGCTACACCTTC
CASSQDPGDGLGYGYTF
>many|TRBV5-5|TRBJ1-2|-
TGTGCCAGCAGCCGAGCATGGACGGATAATCCTAACTATGGCTACACCTTC
CASSRAWTDNPNYGYTF
>many|TRBV2|TRBJ2-7|-
TGTGCCAGCAGTGAGGCGGGTGACTACGAGCAGTACTTC
CASSEAGDYEQYF
>few|TRBV5-1|TRBJ1-2|-
TGCGCCAGCAGCCCCCGTCCCGGACAAATTACATCGAACTATGGCTACACCTTC
CASSPRPGQITSNYGYTF
>many|TRBV5-8|TRBJ1-2|TRBD1
TGTGCCAGCAGCTCGACAGGGGCCGGCTATGGCTACACCTTC
CASSSTGAGYGYTF
>-|TRBV25-1|TRBJ2-7|-
TGTACCAGCAGGATTCAGGGGCAGACCTACGAGCAGTACTTC
CTSRIQGQTYEQYF
>-|TRBV2|TRBJ2-7|TRBD1
TGTGCCAGCAGTCAAAAAGGCCGGGACAGGGACGAGCAGTACTTC
CASSQKGRDRDEQYF
>-|TRBV10-2|TRBJ2-7|TRBD2
TGCGCCAGCAGTGCCGGACTAGCGGGATCTGGTCGCTCCTACGAGCAGTACTTC
CASSAGLAGSGRSYEQYF
>few|TRBV4-3|TRBJ1-1|-
TGCGCCAGCAGCCATGACGGGGTGAACACTGAAGCTTTCTTT
CASSHDGVNTEAFF
>-|TRBV10-2|TRBJ1-5|-
TGCGCCAGCAGTGAGTCGCGTCAGGGAGGGAATCAGCCCCAGCATTTT
CASSESRQGGNQPQHF
>few|TRBV5-4|TRBJ2-2|-
TGTGCCAGCAGCTTGGGTGGCCGACTCGGCACCGGGGAGCTGTTTTTT
CASSLGGRLGTGELFF
>few|TRBV6-6|TRBJ1-3|-
TGTGCCAGTGAGGAGTTAACTGGAAACACCATATATTTT
CASEELTGNTIYF
>many|TRBV11-2|TRBJ2-7|-
TGTGCCAGCAGCCAGTCGGCAGGGGTCTACGAGCAGTACTTC
CASSQSAGVYEQYF
>many|TRBV2|TRBJ2-5|-
TGTGCCAGCAGTGAACAGGGCCTAGAGACCCAGTACTTC
CASSEQGLETQYF
>-|TRBV7-9|TRBJ1-4|-
TGTGCTAGCCGCCCGGGGGTGGGAGGTGAAAAACTGTTTTTT
CASRPGVGGEKLFF
>-|TRBV10-2|TRBJ1-2|-
TGCGCCAGCAGTGAGCCGGACAGACGCTATGGCTACACCTTC
CASSEPDRRYGYTF
>many|TRBV10-3|TRBJ1-2|-
TGTGCCATCAGTGAGAATCACGGGACATCGAAGAACTATGGCTACACCTTC
CAISENHGTSKNYGYTF
>-|TRBV7-2|TRBJ1-4|-
TGTGCCAGCAGCTTAAAGCGGGCGTCAGGAGAACTGTTTTTT
CASSLKRASGELFF
>many|TRBV7-8|TRBJ2-5|-
TGTGCCAGCAGCCTCTTGGCAGGGCAACAAGAGACCCAGTACTTC
CASSLLAGQQETQYF
>-|TRBV19|TRBJ1-3|-
TGTGCCAGTAGTAACCTGCCAGGGTCCTCTGGAAACACCATATATTTT
CASSNLPGSSGNTIYF
>-|TRBV4-1|TRBJ2-6|-
TGCGCCAGCAGCCAAGCCGTTGGACAGAGAAGCTCTGGGGCCAACGTCCTGACTTTC
CASSQAVGQRSSGANVLTF
>-|TRBV10-3|TRBJ1-5|-
TGTGCCATCCCGGCGGGCCAGCCCCAGCATTTT
CAIPAGQPQHF
>many|TRBV10-3|TRBJ2-7|-
TGTGCCATCAGCTCAGAAACAAGGACAGCCGAGCAGTACTTC
CAISSETRTAEQYF